One sample yielded the 20 T cell receptor beta chains listed below, sequenced in a study of shared clonotypes between healthy human individuals. Method: immunoSEQ multiplex PCR; TCRdb's copy keeps in-frame clones and lacks some. This table holds approximately 2,000,000 clones, less than 95% found once. Sequenced: naive CD4+ T cells from PBMCs. Subset: CD45RA+ positively selected. Receptors were obtained from a man aged 18 to 29 in good health. Some clones in this sample may be carry-over from other donors' samples.

The chain is built from TRBV10-2 and TRBJ2-5, with D perhaps matching TRBD2 (5 bases). V dropped 6 bases and J dropped 4 bases, with 21 bases sitting between them. Per germline, CDR1 WSHSY and CDR2 SAAADI. CDR3 size: 16 residues. The CDR3 DNA sequence: TGCGCCAGCAGAACTACTAGGTCAATGCCCGTAGAGACCCAGTACTTC. It codes for CASRTTRSMPVETQYF.

The sample holds one count of this clone. The rearrangement joins TRBV28 to TRBJ1-2, with unresolved D. The V end lost 4 bases, the J end lost 5 bases, and 11 bases lay between the germline ends. This CDR3 has 13 amino acids. From germline, CDR1 is MDHEN and CDR2 SYDVKM. The CDR3 reads CASSSYRFYGYTF. CDR3 DNA sequence: TGTGCCAGCAGTTCGTACCGATTTTATGGCTACACCTTC.

The chain carries TRBV19 and TRBJ1-5; D gene unclear. Trimming removed 7 bases at V and 0 bases at J, with 7 bases between. There are 13 residues in the CDR3. The germline gives CDR1 LNHDA, CDR2 SQIVND (reference sequence). The CDR3 sequence is CASTQYSNQPQHF. The DNA of the CDR3 is TGTGCCAGTACCCAATATAGCAATCAGCCCCAGCATTTT.

The V gene is TRBV28, the J gene TRBJ1-5; no reliable D call. This CDR3 has 13 amino acids. V gave up 4 bases and J gave up 9 bases, with 13 bases separating them. Germline V gives CDR1 MDHEN, CDR2 SYDVKM. Here the CDR3 reads CASSSVGYRPQHF. The CDR3 nucleotides are TGTGCCAGCAGTTCGGTCGGTTATCGGCCCCAGCATTTT.

The chain couples TRBV29-1 to TRBJ1-1; possible D gene TRBD1, 5 bases. Germline assignment: CDR1 SQVTM and CDR2 ANQGSEA. The length of the CDR3 is 17 residues. Trimming took off 3 bases at V and 1 base at J, with 21 bases between the two ends. As DNA, the CDR3 is TGCAGCGTTGACTATGGTGGGTTGACAGAGCCGAACACTGAAGCTTTCTTT. As protein: CSVDYGGLTEPNTEAFF.

The rearrangement links TRBV19 to TRBJ1-1; 10 bases agree with TRBD1. Germline V gives CDR1 LNHDA, CDR2 SQIVND (reference sequence). CDR3 length equals 16 residues. Trimming at V came to 7 bases and at J to 6 bases, leaving 14 bases not matched to a gene. The CDR3 is CASTSQRTGGFAEAFF. CDR3 DNA sequence: TGTGCCAGTACCTCCCAGAGGACAGGGGGGTTCGCTGAAGCTTTCTTT.

The chain combines TRBV20-1 with TRBJ2-3; D unresolved. This CDR3 spans 11 amino acids. The ends were cut back, 7 bases at V and 4 bases at J, with 9 bases in the middle. Germline V gene lookup returns CDR1 DFQATT and CDR2 SNEGSKA (reference sequence). This CDR3 reads CSGSGPDTQYF. The CDR3 DNA follows: TGCAGTGGTTCTGGCCCAGATACGCAGTATTTT.

The rearrangement links TRBV7-2 to TRBJ2-7; TRBD1 is a possible D gene (5 bases). Trimming cost V 0 bases and J 6 bases, with 12 bases left between them. The germline gives CDR1 SGHTA, CDR2 FQGNSA. This CDR3 has 14 amino acids. The CDR3 DNA follows: TGTGCCAGCAGCTTAGCCCAGGGAAGGGGCGAGCAGTACTTC. Translating gives CASSLAQGRGEQYF.

The chain joins TRBV15 to TRBJ2-3, with TRBD2 matching over 9 bases. Germline CDR1 is LNHNV and CDR2 is YYDKDF (reference sequence). CDR3 length: 17 amino acids. V gave up 6 bases and J gave up 5 bases; unmatched junction bases: 15. Here the CDR3 reads CATSSPGASGAIDTQYF. In DNA form, the CDR3 reads TGTGCCACCAGTTCCCCCGGAGCTAGCGGGGCAATAGATACGCAGTATTTT. The full variable domain, with the rest looked up from reference TRBV15 and TRBJ2-3, is DAMVIQNPRYQVTQFGKPVTLSCSQTLNHNVMYWYQQKSSQAPKLLFHYYDKDFNNEADTPDNFQSRRPNTSFCFLDIRSPGLGDTAMYLCATSSPGASGAIDTQYFGPGTRLTVL.

On this clone itself: This sample also contains other DNA sequences that code for the same CDR3. The CDR3 is CASSLADSSGNTIYF. CDR3 DNA: TGCGCCAGCAGCTTGGCAGACAGCTCTGGAAACACCATATATTTT. The gene calls are TRBV5-1 and TRBJ1-3; D is possibly TRBD1 (5 bases). Trimming stripped 0 bases from V and 0 bases from J, with 7 bases between. The CDR3 is 15 residues long. Germline values: CDR1 SGHRS, CDR2 YFSETQ.

The chain has TRBV6-5 and TRBJ2-1, with D unresolved. The ends were cut back, 5 bases at V and 11 bases at J, with 19 bases in the middle. The CDR3 runs 14 residues. Germline-derived CDR1 and CDR2 are MNHEY and SVGAGI. The CDR3 sequence is CASSTRSSRLQQFF. Here the CDR3 DNA reads TGTGCCAGCAGTACCCGCTCCTCTCGACTTCAGCAGTTCTTC.

The chain links TRBV7-2 to TRBJ2-2; D call uncertain. CDR1 is SGHTA, CDR2 FQGNSA, per germline. Trimming cost V 8 bases and J 9 bases, with 7 bases left between them. This CDR3 comprises 10 residues. The CDR3 sequence is CASGYRELFF. The DNA of the CDR3 is TGTGCCAGCGGGTATCGGGAGCTGTTTTTT.

The CDR3 loop is CAWRAGVLTGELFF. CDR3 sequence (DNA): TGTGCCTGGAGGGCAGGGGTCCTCACCGGGGAGCTGTTTTTT. The V and J genes are TRBV30 and TRBJ2-2; D might be TRBD1 (6 bases). This CDR3 comprises 14 residues. The germline V gene has CDR1 GTSNPN and CDR2 SVGIG (reference sequence). V lost 3 bases and J lost 4, with 12 bases in between. The full variable domain, in which reference TRBV30 and TRBJ2-2 provide the parts outside the CDR3, is SQTIHQWPATLVQPVGSPLSLECTVEGTSNPNLYWYRQAAGRGLQLLFYSVGIGQISSEVPQNLSASRPQDRQFILSSKKLLLSDSGFYLCAWRAGVLTGELFFGEGSRLTVL.

The table lists this clone with a count of one. The J gene is TRBJ2-1, the V gene TRBV5-1, with TRBD2 matching 13 bases. Germline assignment: CDR1 SGHRS and CDR2 YFSETQ. Unmatched junction bases numbered 6, after V lost 4 bases and J lost 11 bases. The CDR3 sequence is 14 residues long. Written as DNA, the CDR3 is TGCGCCAGCAGCCTCGGACTAGCGGGAGCGCAGCAGTTCTTC. Its translation is CASSLGLAGAQQFF. Supplemented by reference TRBV5-1 and TRBJ2-1, the full variable domain reads KAGVTQTPRYLIKTRGQQVTLSCSPISGHRSVSWYQQTPGQGLQFLFEYFSETQRNKGNFPGRFSGRQFSNSRSEMNVSTLELGDSALYLCASSLGLAGAQQFFGPGTRLTVL.

This chain connects TRBV18 to TRBJ2-1, with 8 bases lining up with TRBD2. The CDR3 spans 16 residues. With 3 bases clipped from V and 3 bases from J, the junction kept 7 bases outside the gene matches. From germline, CDR1 is KGHSH and CDR2 LQKENI. DNA for the CDR3: TGTGCCAGCTCACCTAAGGGGCGGGAGGACTACAATGAGCAGTTCTTC. Its protein product is CASSPKGREDYNEQFF.

This clone came up once. This rearrangement joins TRBV4-3 to TRBJ2-1; D might be TRBD2 (7 bases). Germline V gives CDR1 LGHNA, CDR2 YSLEER. The CDR3 spans 21 residues. V lost 1 base and J 4 bases, leaving 29 bases between the germline ends. The chain's CDR3 is CASSQGRAQGWASGKYNEQFF. For the CDR3, the DNA is TGCGCCAGCAGCCAAGGGAGGGCACAGGGTTGGGCTAGCGGTAAATACAATGAGCAGTTCTTC.

This chain connects TRBV5-4 to TRBJ1-2; tentative D call: TRBD1 (6 bases). Germline V gives CDR1 SGHNT, CDR2 YYREEE (reference sequence). V was pared by 0 bases and J by 2 bases, with 14 bases between. The CDR3 is 16 amino acids. The CDR3 bases are TGTGCCAGCAGCTTGGCCAGTGGACAGAGAAACTATGGCTACACCTTC. Translation: CASSLASGQRNYGYTF.

The V call is TRBV6-1, the J call TRBJ2-5; D remains ambiguous. This CDR3 is built from 15 residues. The germline V gene has CDR1 MNHNS and CDR2 SASEGT. V was clipped by 4 bases and J by 1 base, with 13 bases between them. Here the CDR3 DNA reads TGTGCCAGCAGTGGACGCTGGGTCTTCCAAGAGACCCAGTACTTC. This encodes CASSGRWVFQETQYF.

V is TRBV6-4 and J is TRBJ2-2; D is perhaps TRBD2 (6 bases). The V and J ends lost 7 bases and 1 base respectively, with 16 bases between them. Germline loops: CDR1 MRHNA, CDR2 SNTAGT. CDR3 length: 16 residues. CDR3 bases: TGTGCCAGCACCCCAGAGCCAGCGGGGAACACCGGGGAGCTGTTTTTT. It yields the protein CASTPEPAGNTGELFF.

The chain recombines TRBV14 with TRBJ1-4, with D unclear. V was pared by 5 bases and J by 6 bases, with 16 bases between. From germline, CDR1 is SGHDN and CDR2 FVKESK. This CDR3 is 15 amino acids long. The CDR3 bases are TGTGCCAGCAGCGAACAGCCTACCCCCCATGAAAAACTGTTTTTT. Amino acid sequence: CASSEQPTPHEKLFF.